The entry below gives a single T cell receptor beta chain sequence along with its context. The data were obtained in a study of blood T cell repertoires in COVID-19. Trimming shortened V by 3 bases and J by 7 bases, and 9 bases separated the two germline ends. CDR3 length: 12 residues. Germline CDR1 is LNHNV and CDR2 is YYDKDF (reference sequence). The method was immunoSEQ multiplex PCR; TCRdb's version includes in-frame clones alone and lacks a portion of them. The sample lists about 200,000 clones, about four fifths occurring once. Source material: PBMCs or T cells enriched from blood (not recorded which). The receptor's source is a middle-aged man who had recovered from COVID-19. This chain links TRBV15 with TRBJ1-1; weak D call: TRBD1 (5 bases). The CDR3: CATSRSTGEAFF. The DNA of the CDR3 is TGTGCCACCAGCAGGTCCACAGGTGAAGCTTTCTTT.